This T cell receptor (beta chain) came from a study of T-cell reconstitution after alpha-beta-depleted transplantation in children. The CDR3 sequence is 15 residues long. V was shortened by 4 bases and J by 6 bases, with 17 bases between the two germline ends. Per the germline V gene, CDR1 is SGHDT and CDR2 is YYEEEE. Study outcomes and limitations: Several hundred rapidly expanded clones from non-depleted graft cells reportedly supplied alpha-beta T cells about two months post-transplant. Some patients showed high day-60 TCRbeta diversity, which derived from surviving recipient T cells and thymic progenitors. Among T cells one year after transplant, newly produced cells accounted for most counts and diversity.

This clonotype was seen a few times. What it binds is unknown. Unique molecular identifiers featured in how the TCRbeta library was prepared. Via MiXCR, TCRdb re-called the PCR reads, giving one row per CDR3 protein. The data contain approximately 230,000 distinct CDR3 sequences, 20% to 30% of them singletons. This sample comprised PBMCs, mostly from graft donor cells, obtained 360 days after TCRalphabeta/CD19-depleted stem cell transplant. This TCR was sampled from a female patient under 10 years old who had a stem cell transplant for congenital amegakaryocytic thrombocytopenia, so the T cells may come from the graft donor. This chain uses TRBV5-6 with TRBJ2-1, with D tentatively TRBD1 (6 bases). The CDR3 spells CASSHTGTLGNEQFF. Written as DNA, the CDR3 is TGTGCCAGCAGCCACACAGGGACCCTTGGCAATGAGCAGTTCTTC.